The rows below give T cell receptor beta chains drawn from one sample of a study of blood T cell repertoires in COVID-19. Profiled with immunoSEQ multiplex PCR; TCRdb holds only in-frame clones, not every one. Counted here are a few hundred thousand clones, about 89% occurring once; the ten biggest clones make up 0.85% to 1%. The sequencing input was peripheral blood. Receptor source: a woman in her thirties or forties who had recovered from COVID-19. Both conserved end residues are part of each CDR3. The D gene is left open where the match is weak. Not every row has a clone size; where given, it reads once, few, many or a size class.

v_call	clone_size	d_call	j_call	cdr3_aa	cdr3_nt
TRBV5-8	NA	NA	TRBJ1-1	CASSSRIRSNTEAFF	TGTGCCAGCAGCTCGAGAATCCGCTCGAACACTGAAGCTTTCTTT
TRBV28	NA	TRBD1	TRBJ1-1	CATGQGAPESEAFF	TGTGCCACCGGACAGGGGGCTCCTGAGTCTGAAGCTTTCTTT
TRBV2	NA	TRBD1	TRBJ2-4	CASRDRDRVAKNIQYF	TGTGCCAGCAGGGACCGGGACAGGGTAGCCAAAAACATTCAGTACTTC
TRBV25-1	few	TRBD1	TRBJ2-1	CASSWDSTSYNEQFF	TGTGCCAGCAGCTGGGACAGCACCTCCTACAATGAGCAGTTCTTC
TRBV6-5	NA	NA	TRBJ2-3	CASRLPSTDTQYF	TGTGCCAGCAGACTGCCTAGCACAGATACGCAGTATTTT
TRBV6-4	NA	NA	TRBJ2-3	CANVDNTDTQYF	TGTGCCAACGTCGACAACACAGATACGCAGTATTTT
TRBV25-1	NA	NA	TRBJ1-6	CASSDPGQGYSPLHF	TGTGCCAGCAGTGATCCCGGGCAGGGTTATTCACCCCTCCACTTT
TRBV28	NA	NA	TRBJ1-1	CASSLPTGEAFF	TGTGCCAGCAGTTTGCCCACAGGGGAAGCTTTCTTT
TRBV4-1	NA	NA	TRBJ2-1	CASSQDSIGTYSYNEQFF	TGCGCCAGCAGCCAAGATTCCATCGGGACTTACTCCTACAATGAGCAGTTCTTC
TRBV6-2/TRBV6-3	NA	TRBD1	TRBJ1-5	CASSIQGIGNQPQHF	TGTGCCAGCAGTATACAGGGGATTGGCAATCAGCCCCAGCATTTT
TRBV19	once	TRBD1	TRBJ1-5	CASSQGAGQPQHF	TGTGCCAGTAGTCAGGGGGCCGGTCAGCCCCAGCATTTT
TRBV19	NA	TRBD1	TRBJ1-5	CASHRVQGAGSNQPQHF	TGTGCCAGTCATAGGGTACAGGGGGCTGGAAGCAATCAGCCCCAGCATTTT
TRBV27	NA	NA	TRBJ2-7	CATRLGGAPLGEQYF	TGTGCCACCCGCCTTGGGGGGGCTCCCCTTGGGGAGCAGTACTTC
TRBV2	NA	TRBD2	TRBJ2-1	CASKLAGVYEQFF	TGTGCCAGCAAGCTAGCGGGAGTTTATGAGCAGTTCTTC
TRBV5-1	NA	TRBD2	TRBJ2-3	CASSLALASGSVADTQYF	TGCGCCAGCAGCTTGGCCTTGGCTAGCGGGAGTGTTGCAGATACGCAGTATTTT
TRBV7-9	NA	NA	TRBJ2-1	CASSSLMGAGDAQEQFF	TGTGCCAGCAGCTCCCTTATGGGGGCGGGAGACGCCCAGGAGCAGTTCTTC
TRBV11-2	NA	NA	TRBJ2-7	CASSVHWETYEQYF	TGTGCCAGCAGCGTGCACTGGGAGACCTACGAGCAGTACTTC
TRBV19	few	NA	TRBJ1-1	CASTRQANTEAFF	TGTGCCAGTACCAGACAGGCTAACACTGAAGCTTTCTTT
TRBV28	NA	NA	TRBJ2-3	CASSPWGVRTDTQYF	TGTGCCAGCAGTCCCTGGGGGGTTCGGACAGATACGCAGTATTTT
TRBV7-2	NA	NA	TRBJ1-1	CASSMRQAGEAFF	TGTGCCAGCAGCATGCGACAGGCCGGTGAAGCTTTCTTT
TRBV27	NA	NA	TRBJ2-5	CASSPRTALSQETQYF	TGTGCCAGCAGTCCGCGGACAGCCCTTTCCCAAGAGACCCAGTACTTC
TRBV19	NA	TRBD2	TRBJ2-6	CASSIALTSGRSGANVLTF	TGTGCCAGTAGTATAGCCCTTACTAGCGGGAGATCTGGGGCCAACGTCCTGACTTTC
TRBV6-5	NA	TRBD1	TRBJ2-2	CASSSGQGAPGELFF	TGTGCCAGCAGCTCAGGACAGGGGGCGCCCGGGGAGCTGTTTTTT
TRBV9	NA	NA	TRBJ1-1	CASSLNRETEAFF	TGTGCCAGCAGCCTGAACAGGGAGACTGAAGCTTTCTTT
TRBV30	NA	NA	TRBJ1-5	CAWSVRDYQPQHF	TGTGCCTGGAGTGTCAGGGATTACCAGCCCCAGCATTTT
TRBV28	NA	NA	TRBJ2-2	CASSFAGSAGELFF	TGTGCCAGCAGTTTCGCAGGGTCGGCCGGGGAGCTGTTTTTT
TRBV2	NA	NA	TRBJ2-1	CASGGLDFPIYEQFF	TGTGCCAGCGGAGGACTCGACTTTCCAATCTATGAGCAGTTCTTC
TRBV3-1/TRBV3-2	NA	TRBD1	TRBJ1-6	CASSQAGQGTPLHF	TGTGCCAGCAGCCAAGCGGGACAGGGTACACCCCTCCACTTT
TRBV9	NA	TRBD2	TRBJ2-2	CASSVGVAGDTGELFF	TGTGCCAGCAGCGTAGGGGTAGCGGGAGACACCGGGGAGCTGTTTTTT
TRBV4-2	NA	NA	TRBJ1-1	CASSQAGPPWTEAFF	TGTGCCAGCAGCCAAGCTGGGCCGCCGTGGACTGAAGCTTTCTTT
TRBV2	NA	TRBD1	TRBJ1-4	CASRSRDRESEKLFF	TGTGCCAGCAGGAGCCGGGACAGGGAAAGCGAAAAACTGTTTTTT
TRBV7-8	NA	NA	TRBJ2-2	CASSRSHTGELFF	TGTGCCAGCAGCCGTAGCCATACCGGGGAGCTGTTTTTT
TRBV14	NA	NA	TRBJ1-1	CASSPRTPGSGSEAFF	TGTGCCAGCAGCCCCCGAACTCCAGGGTCTGGTTCTGAAGCTTTCTTT
TRBV6-6	few	TRBD1	TRBJ2-5	CASRKTGTETQYF	TGTGCCAGCAGAAAGACAGGGACCGAGACCCAGTACTTC
TRBV9	NA	NA	TRBJ2-3	CASSPMGGDVTDTQYF	TGTGCCAGCAGCCCGATGGGGGGAGATGTCACAGATACGCAGTATTTT
TRBV7-9	NA	TRBD2	TRBJ2-4	CASSRAGADRNIQYF	TGTGCCAGCAGCCGAGCGGGAGCGGACCGGAACATTCAGTACTTC
TRBV9	NA	TRBD1	TRBJ2-7	CASSPSRTGQDEQYF	TGTGCCAGCAGCCCGTCGCGGACAGGGCAGGACGAGCAGTACTTC
TRBV14	once	TRBD2	TRBJ2-3	CASSPPMHWREGRNTQYF	TGTGCCAGCAGCCCCCCAATGCATTGGCGGGAGGGCCGAAATACGCAGTATTTT
TRBV6-5	NA	TRBD1	TRBJ1-1	CASIGTVEAFF	TGTGCCAGCATTGGGACAGTTGAAGCTTTCTTT
TRBV24-1	NA	NA	TRBJ2-2	CATSDFLGGNTGELFF	TGTGCCACCAGTGATTTCCTCGGGGGGAACACCGGGGAGCTGTTTTTT